This TCR beta chain derives from a study of response to subunit inactivated influenza vaccine (dated by TCRdb to 2016 to 2019). In terms of the full investigation: The study used deep quantitative T cell receptor repertoire profiling to track responses to a trivalent subunit inactivated influenza vaccine. Paper-wide results and their limitations: It was suggested by the authors that each seasonal influenza vaccination may recruit only a limited number of new T cells.

In its sample, this clonotype was seen a few times. This receptor's antigen is unknown. No qualities accompany the bases; no much larger clone lies one base away. The junction carries 10 bases between V and J, which are trimmed by 0 bases and 1 base respectively. From cysteine to phenylalanine, the CDR3 is 16 amino acids long. Only the CDR3 DNA is retained, 48 bases long and in frame from the first base. The germline V gene supplies CDR1 SGHAT and CDR2 FQNNGV. Library preparation was by RT-PCR. TCRdb lists the instrument as Illumina HiSeq 2500. TCRdb reanalyzed the raw reads on its own, using fastp at Q25 for trimming and MiXCR for clone calling, and kept in-frame beta chains. Each entry merges the rows of one CDR3 protein and shows their most common DNA and genes. Counted in this sample were around 190,000 distinct CDR3 sequences; over 13% of them appeared once. Roughly 25% of the sample lies in the top ten.

The sample in question was CD8+ T cells sorted from PBMCs, obtained 4 to 6 days after vaccination. The chain joins TRBV11-2 to TRBJ1-5; no D gene is confidently identified. The sequence was collected from a man between 50 and 59 years old who received an inactivated influenza vaccine. Donor details come from another sample of the same person, matched by shared clones. At the DNA level, the sequence is TGTGCCAGCAGCTTAGATCGGGGTGAGAGCAATCAGCCCCAGCATTTT. Its product reads: CASSLDRGESNQPQHF.